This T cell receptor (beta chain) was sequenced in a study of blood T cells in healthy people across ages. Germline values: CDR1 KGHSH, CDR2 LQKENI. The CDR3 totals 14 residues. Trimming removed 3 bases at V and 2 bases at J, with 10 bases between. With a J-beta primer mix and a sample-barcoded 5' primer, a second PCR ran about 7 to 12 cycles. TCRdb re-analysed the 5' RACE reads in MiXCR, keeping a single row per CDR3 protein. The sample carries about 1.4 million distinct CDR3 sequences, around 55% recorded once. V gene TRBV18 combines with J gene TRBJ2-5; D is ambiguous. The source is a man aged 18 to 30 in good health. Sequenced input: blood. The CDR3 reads CASSPKRSQETQYF. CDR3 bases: TGTGCCAGCTCACCTAAACGTTCTCAAGAGACCCAGTACTTC.